This T cell receptor beta chain was captured by sequencing in a study of CD8+CD57+ T cells in acquired aplastic anemia. Study summary: Healthy donors yielded roughly 9.8 million CD4+ cell reads on average.

Deletions cut 1 base from V and 4 bases from J, with 23 bases between. The germline V gene encodes CDR1 MGHRA and CDR2 YSYEKL. The CDR3 has 19 residues. CDR3 and TCR beta VDJ profiling relied on a genomic DNA template. One entry per CDR3 protein results from TCRdb running MiXCR on the reads. This sample has more than 150,000 distinct CDR3 sequences; 35% to 50% occur once, and the top ten carry 2.5% to 3.5%. The clonotype originates from a human donor in good health. The chain uses TRBV4-1 and TRBJ2-1; weak D call: TRBD1 (5 bases). The source material was sorted CD4+, CD8+, or CD8+CD57+ T cells (not recorded which) from PBMCs. CDR3 loop: CASSQVGLGRFRKYNEQFF. The CDR3, as DNA: TGCGCCAGCAGCCAAGTGGGGTTGGGGCGGTTCAGGAAATACAATGAGCAGTTCTTC.